Following are 18 T cell receptor beta chains from one sample sequenced in a study of T cells in Graves' hyperthyroidism and ophthalmopathy. Amplification of TCR beta CDR3 regions used RNA as the template. The TCR CDR3 was amplified in a first-round RT-PCR using the HTBI primer set. MiXCR, applied by TCRdb to the multiplex PCR reads, yields one record per CDR3 protein. The sample shows a few hundred thousand distinct CDR3 sequences, about 15% of them seen only once. Sequencing was carried out using blood. Source of these receptors: a woman in her 30s with Graves' ophthalmopathy.

About this clonotype: Since a much larger clone is just one base distant, this may be a read error. CDR3 protein: CASSQALGLGSSLHF. The CDR3 bases are TGTGCCAGCAGCCAAGCCTTGGGTTTGGGTTCATCCCTCCACTTT. The chain has TRBV11-2 and TRBJ1-6; no reliable D call. Germline CDR1 and CDR2: SGHAT and FQNNGV. CDR3 length equals 15 residues.

This clonotype was seen at least ten times. The V gene is TRBV14, the J gene TRBJ2-7; 7 bases map to TRBD1. Unmatched junction bases numbered 5, after V lost 6 bases and J lost 3 bases. The CDR3 has 13 residues. Germline CDR1 SGHDN, CDR2 FVKESK. The CDR3 here is CASRKTGIYEQYF. Here the CDR3 DNA reads TGTGCCAGCAGGAAGACAGGGATCTACGAGCAGTACTTC. Full variable domain (remainder filled in from reference TRBV14 and TRBJ2-7): EAGVTQFPSHSVIEKGQTVTLRCDPISGHDNLYWYRRVMGKEIKFLLHFVKESKQDESGMPNNRFLAERTGGTYSTLKVQPAELEDSGVYFCASRKTGIYEQYFGPGTRLTVT.

The chain carries TRBV3-1 and TRBJ2-5, with D possibly TRBD2 on 6 matching bases. The V and J ends lost 1 base and 2 bases respectively, with 17 bases between them. Germline V CDR1 and CDR2: LGHDT, YNNKEL (reference sequence). The CDR3 covers 17 residues. The CDR3 reads CASSQGAGGDPQETQYF. CDR3 bases: TGTGCCAGCAGCCAAGGGGCTGGCGGGGACCCTCAAGAGACCCAGTACTTC.

This clonotype was detected many times. The chain has TRBV11-2 and TRBJ2-3, with 7 bases matching TRBD2. Losses at the gene ends were 5 bases for V and 5 bases for J; bases not matched to a gene: 7. The CDR3 has 14 amino acids. Germline assignment: CDR1 SGHAT and CDR2 FQNNGV. CDR3 DNA: TGTGCCAGCAGCCTGAGATGGGAGGGAGATACGCAGTATTTT. This translates into CASSLRWEGDTQYF. Full variable domain (outside the CDR3, taken from reference TRBV11-2 and TRBJ2-3): EAGVAQSPRYKIIEKRQSVAFWCNPISGHATLYWYQQILGQGPKLLIQFQNNGVVDDSQLPKDRFSAERLKGVDSTLKIQPAKLEDSAVYLCASSLRWEGDTQYFGPGTRLTVL.

The table lists this clonotype with many counts. The chain carries TRBV27 and TRBJ1-5; 9 bases are a match to TRBD1. J was trimmed by 6 bases and V by 4 bases; bases with no gene match: 16. The CDR3 is 18 residues long. Germline CDR1 and CDR2: MNHEY and SMNVEV (reference sequence). The CDR3 spells CASSYRGQGPNVGQPQHF. CDR3 nucleotides: TGTGCCAGCAGTTATAGGGGACAGGGACCAAATGTGGGTCAGCCCCAGCATTTT.

This clonotype was counted ten times or more. The chain joins TRBV12-3 or TRBV12-4 to TRBJ2-5, with 9 positions matching TRBD1. Unmatched junction bases numbered 5, after V lost 7 bases and J lost 5 bases. The CDR3 consists of 13 residues. The CDR3 is CASKVDRGETQYF. The CDR3 DNA is TGTGCCAGCAAAGTAGACAGGGGGGAGACCCAGTACTTC.

This clonotype was counted ten times or more. This rearrangement joins TRBV11-2 to TRBJ2-3, with D possibly TRBD1 on 6 matching bases. The germline V gene encodes CDR1 SGHAT and CDR2 FQNNGV. V was cut by 3 bases and J by 2 bases, with 9 bases left in between. The CDR3 contains 14 residues. The CDR3 DNA reads TGTGCCAGCAGCTTCGGACAGTACACAGATACGCAGTATTTT. Translation gives CASSFGQYTDTQYF.

The sample holds many counts of this clonotype. V and J are TRBV30 and TRBJ1-3; 7 nucleotides align to TRBD1. CDR3 length: 17 residues. V shed 4 bases, J shed 0 bases, and the junction held 12 bases outside the gene matches. Germline V CDR1 and CDR2: GTSNPN, SVGIG (reference sequence). CDR3 in amino acids: CAWKDRAAANSGNTIYF. The CDR3 bases are TGTGCCTGGAAAGACAGGGCGGCCGCTAACTCTGGAAACACCATATATTTT. Complete variable domain (other parts from reference TRBV30 and TRBJ1-3): SQTIHQWPATLVQPVGSPLSLECTVEGTSNPNLYWYRQAAGRGLQLLFYSVGIGQISSEVPQNLSASRPQDRQFILSSKKLLLSDSGFYLCAWKDRAAANSGNTIYFGEGSWLTVV.

In this sample, this clonotype turned up many times. The CDR3 nucleotides read TGTGCCAGCAGTTCCCCTTCCGGGACAGGGCTGTACGAGCAGTACTTC. Protein: CASSSPSGTGLYEQYF. V usage is TRBV5-5 and J usage is TRBJ2-7; 9 nucleotides agree with TRBD1. CDR3 length: 16 residues. The germline V gene encodes CDR1 SGHKS and CDR2 YYEKEE (reference sequence). Trimming took 5 bases from V and 4 from J; bases not matched to a gene: 13.

This clonotype was seen many times. J is TRBJ1-1 and V is TRBV10-2; D possibly corresponds to TRBD1 (5 bases). CDR1 WSHSY and CDR2 SAAADI come from the germline V gene. V was shortened by 1 base and J by 4 bases, with 16 bases between the two germline ends. The CDR3 contains 16 residues. The CDR3 spells CASSEFSVSGGTEAFF. The CDR3 DNA reads TGCGCCAGCAGTGAGTTTTCAGTTAGCGGGGGCACTGAAGCTTTCTTT.

This clonotype was recorded at least ten times. This sequence joins TRBV28 and TRBJ1-2; 8 positions agree with TRBD1. CDR3 length: 13 amino acids. With 4 bases clipped from V and 6 bases from J, the junction kept 4 bases outside the gene matches. Germline V gene sequence: CDR1 MDHEN, CDR2 SYDVKM. CDR3 nucleotides: TGTGCCAGCAGTTATACAGGGGGGAATGGCTACACCTTC. Translating gives CASSYTGGNGYTF.

This clonotype was seen at least ten times. This chain uses TRBV11-3 with TRBJ2-7; 9 bases align to TRBD1. CDR1 SGHNT and CDR2 YENEEA come from the germline V gene. The CDR3 is 17 residues long. The junction had 12 bases not matched to a gene; V was cut back by 3 bases and J by 3 bases. Here the CDR3 DNA reads TGTGCCAGCAGCTTCGTTGTTACCGGGACAGGGAGCTACGAGCAGTACTTC. It specifies CASSFVVTGTGSYEQYF.

This clonotype was detected only a few times. The V call is TRBV5-6, the J call TRBJ1-1, with TRBD1 as a possible D gene (6 bases). Deletions cut 1 base from V and 3 bases from J, with 22 bases between. Germline CDR1 and CDR2: SGHDT and YYEEEE. The CDR3 totals 18 residues. CDR3 residues: CASSLFSFGGGKDTEAFF. The CDR3 DNA reads as TGTGCCAGCAGCTTGTTTAGTTTCGGGGGCGGGAAGGACACTGAAGCTTTCTTT.

The table lists this clonotype with many counts. The rearrangement uses TRBV5-5 and TRBJ2-3; TRBD2 matches 13 bases. The CDR3 extends over 20 amino acids. With 2 bases clipped from V and 1 base from J, the junction kept 13 bases outside the gene matches. CDR1 and CDR2 (germline): SGHKS, YYEKEE (reference sequence). CDR3 amino acids: CASSFNPGLAGRRRTDTQYF. The CDR3 DNA is TGTGCCAGCAGCTTCAACCCGGGACTAGCGGGGAGAAGACGCACAGATACGCAGTATTTT.

This clonotype was seen repeatedly, ten times or more. This chain joins TRBV7-2 and TRBJ2-1; TRBD2 might be the D (6 bases). Trimming removed 1 base from V and 0 bases from J, with 10 bases in between. The CDR3 is 16 amino acids. The germline V gene encodes CDR1 SGHTA and CDR2 FQGNSA. The CDR3 bases are TGTGCCAGCAGCTTAGACGGGGGTCCCTCCTACAATGAGCAGTTCTTC. Translation gives CASSLDGGPSYNEQFF.

This clonotype was detected ten times or more. V usage is TRBV20-1 and J usage is TRBJ2-7; D remains ambiguous. Trimming took 1 base from V and 3 from J, leaving 10 bases between them. Looked up from germline, CDR1 is DFQATT and CDR2 is SNEGSKA (reference sequence). CDR3 length: 13 residues. CDR3 protein: CSARAPSDYEQYF. As DNA, the CDR3 is TGCAGTGCTAGAGCCCCCAGCGACTACGAGCAGTACTTC.

This clonotype was found many times. The rearrangement uses TRBV10-2 and TRBJ2-7; 10 bases map to TRBD2. The CDR3 runs 16 residues. The V gene's germline CDR1 is WSHSY and CDR2 SAAADI. V lost 2 bases to trimming and J lost 3 bases; unmatched junction nucleotides: 7. DNA for the CDR3: TGCGCCAGCAGTGAGATTAGCGGGGGGCCGCGCTACGAGCAGTACTTC. It encodes CASSEISGGPRYEQYF.

This clonotype has ten or more counts. This chain joins TRBV7-9 and TRBJ2-5; 7 nucleotides align to TRBD2. From germline, CDR1 is SEHNR and CDR2 FQNEAQ (reference sequence). V was clipped by 2 bases and J by 4 bases; unmatched bases: 10. There are 16 residues in the CDR3. The CDR3 sequence: CASSLIQRGDGETQYF. For the CDR3, the DNA is TGTGCCAGCAGCTTAATTCAGCGGGGTGATGGAGAGACCCAGTACTTC.